What follows are 15 T cell receptor beta chains derived from one specimen sequenced in a study of T cells in tuberculosis. Sequencing used immunoSEQ multiplex PCR; TCRdb keeps in-frame clones, though not all of them. Of around 30,000 clones listed, more than 85% are singletons. The material sequenced was PBMCs. These receptor sequences come from a donor aged 10 to 29 with latent tuberculosis or without tuberculosis infection.

This chain links TRBV4-3 with TRBJ2-3; D might be TRBD1 (6 bases). The V gene lost 0 bases and the J gene lost 2 bases, with 12 bases spanning the gap. The CDR3 covers 16 residues. The germline V gene has CDR1 LGHNA and CDR2 YSLEER. As DNA, the CDR3 is TGCGCCAGCAGCCAAGATCTGGCAGGGGCCACAGATACGCAGTATTTT. Protein sequence: CASSQDLAGATDTQYF.

The rearrangement joins TRBV7-8 to TRBJ2-7, with 7 bases aligning to TRBD1. Germline-derived CDR1 and CDR2 are SGHVS and FQNEAQ. J gave up 2 bases and V 5 bases, and 6 bases lay outside the gene matches. The CDR3 sequence is 14 residues long. DNA of the CDR3: TGTGCCAGCAGCCCCGAGACAGGGCCCTACGAGCAGTACTTC. Protein: CASSPETGPYEQYF.

This clone was picked up one time. V usage is TRBV2 and J usage is TRBJ2-5, with D perhaps matching TRBD1 (6 bases). Trimming removed 3 bases at V and 5 bases at J, with 10 bases between. CDR3 length equals 13 residues. Germline values: CDR1 SNHLY, CDR2 FYNNEI. CDR3 sequence (DNA): TGTGCCAGCAGTGATGGGGGCTCGGAGACCCAGTACTTC. This codes for CASSDGGSETQYF. Full variable domain (remainder filled in from reference TRBV2 and TRBJ2-5): EPEVTQTPSHQVTQMGQEVILRCVPISNHLYFYWYRQILGQKVEFLVSFYNNEISEKSEIFDDQFSVERPDGSNFTLKIRSTKLEDSAMYFCASSDGGSETQYFGPGTRLLVL.

V usage is TRBV28 and J usage is TRBJ2-7; 9 positions agree with TRBD2. Per germline, CDR1 MDHEN and CDR2 SYDVKM. The CDR3 contains 16 residues. V was pared by 4 bases and J by 1 base, with 8 bases of the junction left unmatched. This CDR3 reads CASSSRGGRASYEQYF. CDR3 in DNA: TGTGCCAGCAGTTCAAGGGGCGGGAGGGCATCCTACGAGCAGTACTTC.

The CDR3, as DNA: TGTGCCAGTACTACGTACAGGGGGGGTAATCAGCCCCAGCATTTT. This codes for CASTTYRGGNQPQHF. The V gene is TRBV19, the J gene TRBJ1-5, with TRBD1 identical over 8 bases. Germline V gene data show CDR1 as LNHDA and CDR2 as SQIVND (reference sequence). The CDR3 loop spans 15 amino acids. After removal of 7 bases from V and 4 bases from J, the junction contained 9 bases not matched to a gene.

The chain couples TRBV5-1 to TRBJ2-3; weak D call: TRBD2 (5 bases). The V end was cut by 0 bases, the J end by 0 bases, with 11 bases between. The length of the CDR3 is 16 residues. Germline V gene sequence: CDR1 SGHRS, CDR2 YFSETQ. For the CDR3, the DNA is TGCGCCAGCAGCTTGGTTGCGGGCGCTAGCACAGATACGCAGTATTTT. It is translated as CASSLVAGASTDTQYF.

V gene TRBV9 combines with J gene TRBJ1-4, with D unclear. Germline V lookup: CDR1 SGDLS, CDR2 YYNGEE. The CDR3 sequence is 15 residues long. Trimming cost V 3 bases and J 0 bases, with 9 bases left between them. CDR3 residues: CASSEAGATNEKLFF. As DNA, the CDR3 is TGTGCCAGCAGCGAAGCAGGTGCAACTAATGAAAAACTGTTTTTT.

The chain has TRBV4-1 and TRBJ2-7; the match to TRBD2 covers 8 bases. The CDR3 runs 17 residues. Germline CDR1 MGHRA, CDR2 YSYEKL. After removal of 0 bases from V and 4 bases from J, the junction contained 11 bases not matched to a gene. As DNA, the CDR3 is TGCGCCAGCAGCCAAGATTGGAGCGGGGGACGAATTTACGAGCAGTACTTC. Protein: CASSQDWSGGRIYEQYF.

This clone was seen more than once but under ten times. CDR3 sequence reads: CASRYQGDSNQPQHF. The CDR3 DNA is TGTGCCAGCAGATACCAGGGGGACTCCAATCAGCCCCAGCATTTT. The chain couples TRBV6-1 to TRBJ1-5; TRBD1 matches 7 bases. Trimming removed 6 bases from V and 3 bases from J; junction bases left unmatched: 8. This CDR3 is built from 15 residues. Germline lookup yields CDR1 MNHNS and CDR2 SASEGT.

This chain connects TRBV7-8 to TRBJ1-3, with D unresolved. V was shortened by 2 bases and J by 7 bases, with 6 bases between the two germline ends. The V gene's germline CDR1 is SGHVS and CDR2 FQNEAQ. This CDR3 has 12 amino acids. The CDR3 bases are TGTGCCAGCAGCTTATTTAGCAACACCATATATTTT. It specifies CASSLFSNTIYF.

The rearrangement links TRBV27 to TRBJ1-4, with D perhaps TRBD1 (6 bases). Trimming cost V 3 bases and J 4 bases, with 9 bases left between them. Germline lookup yields CDR1 MNHEY and CDR2 SMNVEV (reference sequence). CDR3 size: 14 residues. The CDR3 region has the DNA TGTGCCAGCAGTTTCGGACAGTTTAATGAAAAACTGTTTTTT. Translating gives CASSFGQFNEKLFF.

The rearrangement links TRBV7-2 to TRBJ2-5, with 9 nucleotides matching TRBD1. This CDR3 spans 16 amino acids. With 5 bases clipped from V and 0 bases from J, the junction kept 7 bases outside the gene matches. Germline CDR1 reads SGHTA; CDR2 reads FQGNSA. CDR3 DNA: TGTGCCAGCAGCCCCCGGGACAGGGCCAACCAAGAGACCCAGTACTTC. Translated: CASSPRDRANQETQYF.

This rearrangement joins TRBV2 to TRBJ1-4; the match to TRBD1 covers 9 bases. V shed 8 bases and J 7 bases; nucleotides not matched to a gene: 8. The V gene's germline CDR1 is SNHLY and CDR2 FYNNEI. The CDR3 is 14 residues long. The CDR3 nucleotides read TGTGCCAGCTCGGTGGACAGGGGAGGTGAAAAACTGTTTTTT. Amino acid sequence: CASSVDRGGEKLFF.

The chain links TRBV27 to TRBJ2-7; 9 nucleotides line up with TRBD1. The CDR3 covers 13 residues. V shed 7 bases and J 1 base; nucleotides not matched to a gene: 2. Looked up from germline, CDR1 is MNHEY and CDR2 is SMNVEV (reference sequence). CDR3 sequence reads: CASMGTGSYEQYF. In DNA, the CDR3 is TGTGCCAGCATGGGGACAGGGTCCTACGAGCAGTACTTC.

This clone was seen only once. The V call is TRBV14, the J call TRBJ2-1; 7 nucleotides agree with TRBD2. This CDR3 region has 14 residues. The germline gives CDR1 SGHDN, CDR2 FVKESK. V trimming: 4 bases; J trimming: 9 bases; junction bases outside the gene matches: 9. The CDR3 DNA reads TGTGCCAGCAGCCCCCTGGGCGGGGGAATTGAGCAGTTCTTC. Translated: CASSPLGGGIEQFF.